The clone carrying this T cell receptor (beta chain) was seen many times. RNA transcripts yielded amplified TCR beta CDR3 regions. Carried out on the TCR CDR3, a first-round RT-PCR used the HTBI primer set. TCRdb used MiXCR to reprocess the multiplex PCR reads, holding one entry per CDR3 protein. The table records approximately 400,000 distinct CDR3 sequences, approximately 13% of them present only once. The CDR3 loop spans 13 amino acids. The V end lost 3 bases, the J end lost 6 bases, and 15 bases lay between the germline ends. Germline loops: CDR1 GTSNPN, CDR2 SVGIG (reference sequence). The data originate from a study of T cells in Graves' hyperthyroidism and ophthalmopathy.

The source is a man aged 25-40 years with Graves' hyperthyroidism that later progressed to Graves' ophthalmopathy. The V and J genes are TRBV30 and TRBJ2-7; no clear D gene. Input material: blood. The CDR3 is CAWSVKPHREQYF. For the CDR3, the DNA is TGTGCCTGGAGCGTCAAACCCCATCGCGAGCAGTACTTC. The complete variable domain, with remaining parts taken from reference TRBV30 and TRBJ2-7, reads SQTIHQWPATLVQPVGSPLSLECTVEGTSNPNLYWYRQAAGRGLQLLFYSVGIGQISSEVPQNLSASRPQDRQFILSSKKLLLSDSGFYLCAWSVKPHREQYFGPGTRLTVT.